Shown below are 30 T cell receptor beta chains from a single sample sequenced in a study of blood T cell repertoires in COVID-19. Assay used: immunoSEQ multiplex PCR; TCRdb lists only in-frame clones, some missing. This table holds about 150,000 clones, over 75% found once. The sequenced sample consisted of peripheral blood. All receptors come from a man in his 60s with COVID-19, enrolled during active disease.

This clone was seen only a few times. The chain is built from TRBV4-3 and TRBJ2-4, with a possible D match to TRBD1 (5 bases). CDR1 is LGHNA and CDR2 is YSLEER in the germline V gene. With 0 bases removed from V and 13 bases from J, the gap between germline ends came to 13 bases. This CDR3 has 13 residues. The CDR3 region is CASSQEGWGLQYF. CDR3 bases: TGCGCCAGCAGCCAAGAGGGATGGGGCCTGCAGTACTTC.

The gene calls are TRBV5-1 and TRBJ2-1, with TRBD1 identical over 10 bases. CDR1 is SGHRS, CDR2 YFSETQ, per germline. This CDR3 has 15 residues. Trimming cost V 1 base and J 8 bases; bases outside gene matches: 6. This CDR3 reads CASSLRGTGDDEQFF. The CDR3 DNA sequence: TGCGCCAGCAGCTTGAGGGGGACAGGGGACGATGAGCAGTTCTTC.

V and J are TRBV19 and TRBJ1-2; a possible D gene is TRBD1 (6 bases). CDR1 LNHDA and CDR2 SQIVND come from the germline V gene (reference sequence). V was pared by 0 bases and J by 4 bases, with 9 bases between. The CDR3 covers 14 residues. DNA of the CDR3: TGTGCCAGTAGTATAGACAGGGGCCTCTATGGCTACACCTTC. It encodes CASSIDRGLYGYTF.

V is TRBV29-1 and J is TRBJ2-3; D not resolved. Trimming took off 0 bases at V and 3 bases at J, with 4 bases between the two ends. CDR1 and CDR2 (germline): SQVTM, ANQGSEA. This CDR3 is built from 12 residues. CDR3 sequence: CSVEESTDTQYF. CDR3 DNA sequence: TGCAGCGTTGAAGAGTCGACAGATACGCAGTATTTT.

CDR3: CASSLDRGGGEQYF. The CDR3, as DNA: TGTGCCAGCAGTTTGGACAGGGGCGGGGGTGAGCAGTACTTC. The V call is TRBV27, the J call TRBJ2-7, with 9 bases matching TRBD1. The CDR3 totals 14 residues. Germline assignment: CDR1 MNHEY and CDR2 SMNVEV (reference sequence). J lost 7 bases, V lost 3 bases, and 7 bases had no gene match.

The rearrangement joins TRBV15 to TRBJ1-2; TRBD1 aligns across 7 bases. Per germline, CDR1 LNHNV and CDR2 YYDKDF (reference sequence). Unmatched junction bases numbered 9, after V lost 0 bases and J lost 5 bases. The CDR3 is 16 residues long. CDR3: CATSRDQGVMGYGYTF. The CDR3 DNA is TGTGCCACCAGCAGAGATCAGGGGGTAATGGGATATGGCTACACCTTC.

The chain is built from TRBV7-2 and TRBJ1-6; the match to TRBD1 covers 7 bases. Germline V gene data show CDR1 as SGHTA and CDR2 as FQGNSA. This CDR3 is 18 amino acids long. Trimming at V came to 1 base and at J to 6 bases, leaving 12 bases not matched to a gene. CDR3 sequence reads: CASSLESQAGGRNSPLHF. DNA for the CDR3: TGTGCCAGCAGCTTAGAAAGTCAGGCAGGGGGACGTAATTCACCCCTCCACTTT.

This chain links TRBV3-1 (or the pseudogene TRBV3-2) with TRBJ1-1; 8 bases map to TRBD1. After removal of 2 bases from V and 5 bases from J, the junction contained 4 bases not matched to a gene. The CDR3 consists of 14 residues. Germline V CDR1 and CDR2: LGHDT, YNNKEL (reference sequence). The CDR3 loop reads CASSQQGAQTEAFF. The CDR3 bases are TGTGCCAGCAGCCAACAGGGGGCGCAAACTGAAGCTTTCTTT.

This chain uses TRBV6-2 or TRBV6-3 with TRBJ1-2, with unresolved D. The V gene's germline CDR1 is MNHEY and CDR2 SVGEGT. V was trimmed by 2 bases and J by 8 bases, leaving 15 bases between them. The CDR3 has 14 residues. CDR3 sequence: CASSYRQAGGGYTF. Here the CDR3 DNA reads TGTGCCAGCAGTTACAGGCAGGCCGGCGGGGGCTACACCTTC.

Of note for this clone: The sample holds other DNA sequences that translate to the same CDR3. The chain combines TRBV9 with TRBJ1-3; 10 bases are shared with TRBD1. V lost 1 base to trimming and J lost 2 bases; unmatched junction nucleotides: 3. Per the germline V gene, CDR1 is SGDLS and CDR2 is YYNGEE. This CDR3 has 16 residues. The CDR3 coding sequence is TGTGCCAGCAGCGTATACGACAGGGGGCCTGGAAACACCATATATTTT. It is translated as CASSVYDRGPGNTIYF.

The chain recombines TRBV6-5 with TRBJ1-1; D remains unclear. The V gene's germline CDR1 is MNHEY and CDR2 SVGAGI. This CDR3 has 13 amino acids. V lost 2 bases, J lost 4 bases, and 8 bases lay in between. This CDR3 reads CASSYRGGTEAFF. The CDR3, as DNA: TGTGCCAGCAGTTACCGGGGTGGCACTGAAGCTTTCTTT.

The CDR3 coding sequence is TGTGCCAGCAGGACAGGGTACCACGAGCAGTACTTC. Translation: CASRTGYHEQYF. The J gene is TRBJ2-7, the V gene TRBV27; 7 nucleotides align to TRBD1. Unmatched junction bases numbered 4, after V lost 6 bases and J lost 5 bases. Germline V CDR1 and CDR2: MNHEY, SMNVEV (reference sequence). The CDR3 runs to 12 residues.

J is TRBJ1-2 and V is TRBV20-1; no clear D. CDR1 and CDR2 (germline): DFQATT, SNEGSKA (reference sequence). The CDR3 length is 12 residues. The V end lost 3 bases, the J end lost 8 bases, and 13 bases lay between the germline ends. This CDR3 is CSASEQAPGYTF. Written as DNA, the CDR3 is TGCAGTGCTAGTGAGCAGGCACCCGGCTACACCTTC.

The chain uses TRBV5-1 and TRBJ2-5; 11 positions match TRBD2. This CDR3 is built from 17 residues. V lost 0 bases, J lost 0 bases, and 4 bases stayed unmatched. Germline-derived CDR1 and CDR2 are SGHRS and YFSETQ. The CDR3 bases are TGCGCCAGCAGCTTGGCCAGACTAGCGGGAAACCAAGAGACCCAGTACTTC. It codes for CASSLARLAGNQETQYF.

Here the CDR3 DNA reads TGTGCCAGCAGCCGGGACAGGGGGAAGAACACCATATATTTT. This gives the protein CASSRDRGKNTIYF. The chain links TRBV6-5 to TRBJ1-3, with TRBD1 matching 11 bases. The CDR3 has 14 residues. Unmatched junction bases numbered 5, after V lost 6 bases and J lost 7 bases. From germline, CDR1 is MNHEY and CDR2 SVGAGI.

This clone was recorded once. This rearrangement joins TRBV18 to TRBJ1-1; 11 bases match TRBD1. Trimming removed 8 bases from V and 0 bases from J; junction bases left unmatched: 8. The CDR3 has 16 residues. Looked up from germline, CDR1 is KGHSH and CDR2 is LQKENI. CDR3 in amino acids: CASRPGTGGLNTEAFF. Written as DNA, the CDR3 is TGTGCCAGCCGTCCCGGGACAGGGGGTCTGAACACTGAAGCTTTCTTT.

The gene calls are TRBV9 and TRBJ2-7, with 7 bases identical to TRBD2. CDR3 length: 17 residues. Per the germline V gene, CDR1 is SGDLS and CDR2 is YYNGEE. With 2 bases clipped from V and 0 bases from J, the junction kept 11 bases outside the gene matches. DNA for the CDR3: TGTGCCAGCAGCGTTGGGGAGGGGTTCACGTCCTCCTACGAGCAGTACTTC. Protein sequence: CASSVGEGFTSSYEQYF.

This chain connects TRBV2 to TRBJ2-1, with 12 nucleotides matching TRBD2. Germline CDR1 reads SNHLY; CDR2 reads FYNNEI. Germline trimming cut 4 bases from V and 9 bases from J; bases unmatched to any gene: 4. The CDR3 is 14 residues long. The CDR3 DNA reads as TGTGCCAGCAGTGGACTAGCGGGAGTTGGTGAGCAGTTCTTC. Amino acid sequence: CASSGLAGVGEQFF.

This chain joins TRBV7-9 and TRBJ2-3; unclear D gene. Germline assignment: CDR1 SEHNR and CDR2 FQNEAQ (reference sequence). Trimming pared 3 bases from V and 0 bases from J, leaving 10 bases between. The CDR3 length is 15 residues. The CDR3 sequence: CASSLELSSTDTQYF. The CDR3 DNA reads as TGTGCCAGCAGCTTGGAGCTTAGCAGCACAGATACGCAGTATTTT.

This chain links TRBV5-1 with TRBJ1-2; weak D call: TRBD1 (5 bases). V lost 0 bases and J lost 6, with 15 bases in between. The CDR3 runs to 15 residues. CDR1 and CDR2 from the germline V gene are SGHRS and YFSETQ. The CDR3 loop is CASSLVPRAPDGYTF. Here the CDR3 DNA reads TGCGCCAGCAGCTTGGTGCCCAGGGCGCCCGATGGCTACACCTTC.

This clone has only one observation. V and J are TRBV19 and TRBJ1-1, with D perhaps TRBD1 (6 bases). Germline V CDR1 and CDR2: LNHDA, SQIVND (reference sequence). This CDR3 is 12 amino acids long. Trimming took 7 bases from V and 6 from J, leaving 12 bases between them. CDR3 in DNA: TGTGCCAGTATGGACAGATTGCCTGAAGCTTTCTTT. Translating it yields CASMDRLPEAFF.

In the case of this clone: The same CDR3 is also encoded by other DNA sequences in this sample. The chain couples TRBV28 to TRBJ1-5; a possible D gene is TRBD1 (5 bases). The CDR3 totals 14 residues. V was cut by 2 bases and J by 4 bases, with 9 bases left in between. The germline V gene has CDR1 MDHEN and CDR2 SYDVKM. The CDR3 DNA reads TGTGCCAGCAGTTTAGGTCCAGGGAATCAGCCCCAGCATTTT. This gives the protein CASSLGPGNQPQHF.

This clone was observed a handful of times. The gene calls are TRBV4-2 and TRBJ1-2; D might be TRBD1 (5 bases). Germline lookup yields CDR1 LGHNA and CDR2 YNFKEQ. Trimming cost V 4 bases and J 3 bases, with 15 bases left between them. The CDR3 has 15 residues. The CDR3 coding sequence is TGTGCCAGCAGCCTGCCGGGGGGGTTGGACTATGGCTACACCTTC. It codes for CASSLPGGLDYGYTF.

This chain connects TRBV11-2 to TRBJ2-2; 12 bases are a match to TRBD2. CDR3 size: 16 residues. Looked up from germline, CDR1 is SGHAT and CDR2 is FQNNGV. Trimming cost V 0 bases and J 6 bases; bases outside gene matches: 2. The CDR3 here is CASSLDPSGGAGELFF. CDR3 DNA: TGTGCCAGCAGCTTAGATCCTAGCGGGGGGGCCGGGGAGCTGTTTTTT.

The CDR3 spells CASSYRDYGYTF. Here the CDR3 DNA reads TGTGCCAGCAGTTACCGAGACTATGGCTACACCTTC. The V and J genes are TRBV6-2 or TRBV6-3 and TRBJ1-2; D is ambiguous. The V gene's germline CDR1 is MNHEY and CDR2 SVGEGT. CDR3 length: 12 residues. The germline V and J ends were trimmed by 2 bases and 3 bases, with 4 bases remaining between them.

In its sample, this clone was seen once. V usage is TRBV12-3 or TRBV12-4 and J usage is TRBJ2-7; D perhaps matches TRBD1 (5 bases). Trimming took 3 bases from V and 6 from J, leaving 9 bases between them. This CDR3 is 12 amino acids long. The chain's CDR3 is CASSFRVSEQYF. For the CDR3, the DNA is TGTGCCAGCAGTTTCAGGGTATCCGAGCAGTACTTC.

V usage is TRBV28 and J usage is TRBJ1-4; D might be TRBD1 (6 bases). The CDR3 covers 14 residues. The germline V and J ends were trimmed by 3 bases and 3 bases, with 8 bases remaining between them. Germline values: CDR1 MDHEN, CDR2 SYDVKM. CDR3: CASSFRGANEKLFF. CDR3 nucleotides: TGTGCCAGCAGTTTCAGGGGAGCTAATGAAAAACTGTTTTTT.

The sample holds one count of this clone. CDR3 sequence reads: CASTRDRASYEQYF. Written as DNA, the CDR3 is TGCGCCAGCACACGGGACAGGGCCTCCTACGAGCAGTACTTC. The gene calls are TRBV5-1 and TRBJ2-7, with TRBD1 matching 9 bases. The germline gives CDR1 SGHRS, CDR2 YFSETQ. The CDR3 is made up of 14 amino acids. The V segment lost 6 bases and the J segment 0 bases; nucleotides outside the gene matches: 4.

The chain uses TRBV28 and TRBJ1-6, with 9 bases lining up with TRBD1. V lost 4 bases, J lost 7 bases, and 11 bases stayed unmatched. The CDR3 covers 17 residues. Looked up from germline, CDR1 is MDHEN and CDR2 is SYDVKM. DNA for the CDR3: TGTGCCAGCAGTTCACCGGGGACAGGGCACGAGAATTCACCCCTCCACTTT. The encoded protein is CASSSPGTGHENSPLHF. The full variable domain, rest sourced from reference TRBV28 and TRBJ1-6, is DVKVTQSSRYLVKRTGEKVFLECVQDMDHENMFWYRQDPGLGLRLIYFSYDVKMKEKGDIPEGYSVSREKKERFSLILESASTNQTSMYLCASSSPGTGHENSPLHFGNGTRLTVT.

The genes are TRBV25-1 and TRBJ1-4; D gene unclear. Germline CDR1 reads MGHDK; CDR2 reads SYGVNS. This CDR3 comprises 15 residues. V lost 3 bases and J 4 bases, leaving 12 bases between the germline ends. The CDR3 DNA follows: TGTGCCAGCAGTGACCCCGGGAGGCTTAATGAAAAACTGTTTTTT. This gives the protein CASSDPGRLNEKLFF.